Below, 7 T cell receptor beta chains from the same sample are listed, as sequenced in a study of T cell repertoires in ileal Crohn's disease. TCRdb keeps only in-frame clones here, not all; method: immunoSEQ multiplex PCR. The data show tens of thousands of clones, roughly 77% seen once. The sample comprised ileal tissue. The receptors were gathered from an adult with Crohn's disease.

The rearrangement uses TRBV4-3 and TRBJ1-5; maybe TRBD1 (5 bases). Germline values: CDR1 LGHNA, CDR2 YSLEER. Trimming cost V 0 bases and J 0 bases, with 12 bases left between them. The CDR3 runs to 17 residues. The CDR3 loop is CASSQELGRNSNQPQHF. CDR3 in DNA: TGCGCCAGCAGCCAAGAGTTGGGGCGGAATAGCAATCAGCCCCAGCATTTT.

V usage is TRBV29-1 and J usage is TRBJ1-1, with 7 bases that match TRBD1. In germline, CDR1 is SQVTM, CDR2 ANQGSEA. This CDR3 region has 13 residues. V trimming: 6 bases; J trimming: 5 bases; junction bases outside the gene matches: 9. DNA for the CDR3: TGCAGCGTCATTACAGGGGCAGGGACTGAAGCTTTCTTT. Residues: CSVITGAGTEAFF.

The rearrangement links TRBV6-5 to TRBJ2-7; D might be TRBD1 (5 bases). The CDR3 spans 13 residues. Deletions cut 6 bases from V and 3 bases from J, with 12 bases between. Germline CDR1 MNHEY, CDR2 SVGAGI. The CDR3 loop is CASSRSRGYEQYF. The CDR3, as DNA: TGTGCCAGCAGCAGGTCTAGGGGCTACGAGCAGTACTTC.

The chain couples TRBV30 to TRBJ2-2, with D tentatively TRBD2 (5 bases). This CDR3 has 13 amino acids. Germline assignment: CDR1 GTSNPN and CDR2 SVGIG (reference sequence). V gave up 3 bases and J gave up 1 base, with 6 bases separating them. The CDR3 loop is CAWSRGNTGELFF. In nucleotides, the CDR3 is TGTGCCTGGAGCCGGGGGAACACCGGGGAGCTGTTTTTT.

J is TRBJ1-2 and V is TRBV14; D remains ambiguous. With 0 bases removed from V and 7 bases from J, the gap between germline ends came to 12 bases. Germline CDR1 reads SGHDN; CDR2 reads FVKESK. This CDR3 spans 14 amino acids. The CDR3 reads CASSQDGPWSGYTF. The CDR3 DNA is TGTGCCAGCAGCCAAGATGGCCCGTGGAGTGGCTACACCTTC. The entire variable domain, with the rest obtained from reference TRBV14 and TRBJ1-2, is as follows: EAGVTQFPSHSVIEKGQTVTLRCDPISGHDNLYWYRRVMGKEIKFLLHFVKESKQDESGMPNNRFLAERTGGTYSTLKVQPAELEDSGVYFCASSQDGPWSGYTFGSGTRLTVV.

This clone was picked up a small number of times. The V gene is TRBV7-9, the J gene TRBJ1-4; 7 bases agree with TRBD1. V shed 1 base and J 6 bases; nucleotides not matched to a gene: 5. Germline assignment: CDR1 SEHNR and CDR2 FQNEAQ (reference sequence). CDR3 length equals 15 residues. The CDR3 reads CASSLVGQGDEKLFF. The CDR3 DNA reads as TGTGCCAGCAGCTTAGTTGGTCAGGGGGATGAAAAACTGTTTTTT.

Here the CDR3 reads CASSWDSSIQPQHF. CDR3 DNA: TGTGCCAGCAGCTGGGACAGTTCTATTCAGCCCCAGCATTTT. The V call is TRBV6-5, the J call TRBJ1-5; 7 bases line up with TRBD1. This CDR3 contains 14 residues. J gave up 6 bases and V 6 bases, and 8 bases lay outside the gene matches. Germline lookup yields CDR1 MNHEY and CDR2 SVGAGI.